Included here is one T cell receptor (beta chain) sequence, with context. The antigen is undetermined. TCRdb's table, derived via immunoSEQ multiplex PCR, lists solely in-frame clones and lacks some. The data show 200,000 or so clones, with roughly 82% seen just once and about 7% held by the top ten. The sample is drawn from a study of cytomegalovirus exposure and HLA in healthy donors. Study findings and constraints: The classifier reportedly diagnosed cytomegalovirus status with high specificity and sensitivity.

V gave up 1 base and J gave up 5 bases, with 13 bases separating them. Germline CDR1 and CDR2: SGDLS and YYNGEE. The CDR3 runs 14 residues. This TCR was sampled from a man younger than 35 in good health and CMV-seropositive. The sample taken for sequencing was PBMCs. This chain links TRBV9 with TRBJ2-7; D possibly corresponds to TRBD2 (6 bases). The CDR3 coding sequence is TGTGCCAGCAGCGTATGGGGGGATTTGGACGAGCAGTACTTC. Residues: CASSVWGDLDEQYF. The whole variable domain, filled in from reference TRBV9 and TRBJ2-7, reads DSGVTQTPKHLITATGQRVTLRCSPRSGDLSVYWYQQSLDQGLQFLIQYYNGEERAKGNILERFSAQQFPDLHSELNLSSLELGDSALYFCASSVWGDLDEQYFGPGTRLTVT.